These 28 T cell receptor beta chains were all obtained from the same sample, sequenced in a study of blood T cell repertoires in COVID-19. Libraries were prepared by immunoSEQ multiplex PCR; TCRdb keeps only in-frame clonotypes and omits some of them. The repertoire consists of tens of thousands of clones, with 75% to 90% occurring once and the leading ten covering under 5.5%. Sequencing was performed on peripheral blood. The receptor source for this set is a man in his 60s with COVID-19, enrolled during active disease.

The chain joins TRBV4-2 to TRBJ2-2; 8 bases are a match to TRBD1. The CDR3 extends over 16 amino acids. Looked up from germline, CDR1 is LGHNA and CDR2 is YNFKEQ. The junction had 4 bases not matched to a gene; V was cut back by 0 bases and J by 4 bases. The CDR3 here is CASSQEDRGITGELFF. As DNA, the CDR3 is TGTGCCAGCAGCCAAGAAGACAGGGGTATCACCGGGGAGCTGTTTTTT.

This clone was detected once. The chain carries TRBV25-1 and TRBJ1-1; D gene ambiguous. The germline V gene encodes CDR1 MGHDK and CDR2 SYGVNS. V was cut by 7 bases and J by 2 bases, with 11 bases left in between. The CDR3 spans 13 residues. CDR3 DNA sequence: TGTGCCAGCATGGAGAACACAAACACTGAAGCTTTCTTT. Amino acid sequence: CASMENTNTEAFF.

The chain couples TRBV7-9 to TRBJ2-5; 8 bases match TRBD2. The V and J ends lost 5 bases and 1 base, in that order; junction bases with no gene match: 6. Germline V gene lookup returns CDR1 SEHNR and CDR2 FQNEAQ (reference sequence). The CDR3 spans 15 residues. CDR3 DNA sequence: TGTGCCAGCAGCGCTAGGAGCGGGGGCCAAGAGACCCAGTACTTC. Translation gives CASSARSGGQETQYF.

The chain combines TRBV19 with TRBJ1-5, with D perhaps TRBD1 (6 bases). V shed 4 bases and J shed 7 bases, with 11 bases lying between them. Looked up from germline, CDR1 is LNHDA and CDR2 is SQIVND (reference sequence). The CDR3 has 13 amino acids. The CDR3 DNA sequence: TGTGCCAGTAGTACAGGGGTTCAGCAGCCCCAGCATTTT. It is translated as CASSTGVQQPQHF.

The V and J genes are TRBV4-1 and TRBJ1-4; D uncertain. V dropped 0 bases and J dropped 2 bases, with 22 bases sitting between them. The CDR3 is 20 amino acids. The V gene's germline CDR1 is MGHRA and CDR2 YSYEKL. The DNA for the CDR3 is TGCGCCAGCAGCCAAGAACTACGCTCTGCCTCCTCCAGCACTAATGAAAAACTGTTTTTT. Protein product: CASSQELRSASSSTNEKLFF.

The chain joins TRBV4-3 to TRBJ2-7; 8 bases are shared with TRBD2. Germline CDR1 is LGHNA and CDR2 is YSLEER. The CDR3 is made up of 15 amino acids. V dropped 0 bases and J dropped 3; count of bases not matched to a gene: 4. The CDR3: CASSQDSGTSYEQYF. The DNA for the CDR3 is TGCGCCAGCAGCCAAGACTCAGGGACTAGCTACGAGCAGTACTTC.

This clone occurred once. This rearrangement joins TRBV7-9 to TRBJ2-7; 13 nucleotides agree with TRBD2. The CDR3 has 17 amino acids. The germline CDR1 and CDR2 sequences are SEHNR and FQNEAQ (reference sequence). After removal of 5 bases from V and 4 bases from J, the junction contained 11 bases not matched to a gene. CDR3 loop: CASSRTSGRFAGYEQYF. DNA of the CDR3: TGTGCCAGCAGCCGGACTAGCGGGAGATTCGCGGGTTACGAGCAGTACTTC.

As DNA, the CDR3 is TGTGCTAGTGGTTTTCGGTACCTGGACAGGATGGGCACCGGGGAGCTGTTTTTT. As protein: CASGFRYLDRMGTGELFF. This sequence joins TRBV12-5 and TRBJ2-2; 7 nucleotides align to TRBD1. From germline, CDR1 is LGHNT and CDR2 FRNRAP. Unmatched junction bases numbered 14, after V lost 3 bases and J lost 4 bases. The CDR3 is 18 amino acids.

A few counts support this clone. The rearrangement joins TRBV7-9 to TRBJ2-7, with a weak D call TRBD1 (6 bases). CDR1 is SEHNR and CDR2 is FQNEAQ in the germline V gene (reference sequence). This CDR3 has 14 residues. V dropped 4 bases and J dropped 4 bases, with 14 bases sitting between them. CDR3 DNA: TGTGCCAGCAGCTCCGGGACATTTTTATACGAGCAGTACTTC. It is translated as CASSSGTFLYEQYF.

V usage is TRBV5-4 and J usage is TRBJ1-2, with D uncertain. Trimming cost V 3 bases and J 8 bases, with 8 bases left between them. Looked up from germline, CDR1 is SGHNT and CDR2 is YYREEE (reference sequence). The length of the CDR3 is 11 residues. This CDR3 is CASSYYGGYTF. In nucleotides, the CDR3 is TGTGCCAGCAGCTATTATGGCGGCTACACCTTC.

V usage is TRBV30 and J usage is TRBJ2-7, with D possibly matching TRBD2 (5 bases). This CDR3 is built from 13 residues. The V and J ends lost 4 bases and 2 bases respectively, with 12 bases between them. The germline V gene encodes CDR1 GTSNPN and CDR2 SVGIG (reference sequence). CDR3 residues: CAWNRGTAYEQYF. In DNA, the CDR3 is TGTGCCTGGAATCGGGGAACGGCCTACGAGCAGTACTTC.

This chain uses TRBV30 with TRBJ1-5; possible D gene TRBD1, 5 bases. Germline lookup yields CDR1 GTSNPN and CDR2 SVGIG (reference sequence). This CDR3 has 15 amino acids. Trimming pared 0 bases from V and 7 bases from J, leaving 16 bases between. The CDR3 region is CAWSVSMTGGQPQHF. The CDR3 DNA follows: TGTGCCTGGAGTGTATCCATGACGGGGGGACAGCCCCAGCATTTT.

The gene calls are TRBV19 and TRBJ1-5, with D perhaps matching TRBD1 (6 bases). Between the trimmed V and J ends, which lost 6 bases and 2 bases, there was a span of 11 bases. CDR3 size: 14 residues. Germline V gives CDR1 LNHDA, CDR2 SQIVND (reference sequence). The CDR3 DNA is TGTGCCAGTAGCGGGGGGCAGGGCAATCAGCCCCAGCATTTT. Its translation: CASSGGQGNQPQHF.

The chain links TRBV19 to TRBJ1-2; the D is unclear. The CDR3 spans 14 residues. With 7 bases removed from V and 2 bases from J, the gap between germline ends came to 14 bases. Germline V gives CDR1 LNHDA, CDR2 SQIVND (reference sequence). CDR3 in amino acids: CASTPGGENYGYTF. Here the CDR3 DNA reads TGTGCCAGTACCCCGGGCGGGGAGAACTATGGCTACACCTTC.

The chain couples TRBV5-1 to TRBJ1-1; possibly TRBD1 for D (6 bases). The CDR3 length is 16 residues. Germline V gene data show CDR1 as SGHRS and CDR2 as YFSETQ. V gave up 2 bases and J gave up 2 bases, with 16 bases separating them. The CDR3 nucleotides read TGCGCCAGCAGCTTAGGACAGTACCTAGGTAACACTGAAGCTTTCTTT. Translated: CASSLGQYLGNTEAFF.

This clone was seen only once. An end of the junction differs from the germline gene, which may be a read error. The V call is TRBV6-2 or TRBV6-3, the J call TRBJ2-7, with 10 bases aligning to TRBD2. The CDR3 has 12 amino acids. Per germline, CDR1 MNHEY and CDR2 SVGEGT. The CDR3 spells CASSLLSGRASF. CDR3 sequence (DNA): TGTGCCAGCAGTCTACTAAGCGGGAGGGCCTCCTTC.

This clone was found once. V is TRBV9 and J is TRBJ2-2; maybe TRBD2 (6 bases). The germline V gene has CDR1 SGDLS and CDR2 YYNGEE. The CDR3 is 16 residues long. V dropped 0 bases and J dropped 4 bases, with 13 bases sitting between them. CDR3 sequence (DNA): TGTGCCAGCAGCGTAGGAGGTCGGGGGACCACCGGGGAGCTGTTTTTT. This translates into CASSVGGRGTTGELFF.

This rearrangement joins TRBV15 to TRBJ2-1; D perhaps matches TRBD2 (5 bases). The CDR3 runs to 16 residues. V was cut by 5 bases and J by 0 bases, with 14 bases left in between. The germline V gene has CDR1 LNHNV and CDR2 YYDKDF (reference sequence). CDR3 in DNA: TGTGCCACCAGCCCCCCGGGCGGGTTCTCCTACAATGAGCAGTTCTTC. It codes for CATSPPGGFSYNEQFF. The full variable domain, rest sourced from reference TRBV15 and TRBJ2-1, is DAMVIQNPRYQVTQFGKPVTLSCSQTLNHNVMYWYQQKSSQAPKLLFHYYDKDFNNEADTPDNFQSRRPNTSFCFLDIRSPGLGDTAMYLCATSPPGGFSYNEQFFGPGTRLTVL.

This clone was found once. This sequence joins TRBV5-5 and TRBJ1-6; no reliable D call. The CDR3 consists of 12 residues. V lost 4 bases and J 7 bases, leaving 6 bases between the germline ends. CDR1 and CDR2 (germline): SGHKS, YYEKEE (reference sequence). CDR3 DNA: TGTGCCAGCAGCAAGCGAAATTCACCCCTCCACTTT. Its translation: CASSKRNSPLHF.

The V and J genes are TRBV3-1 (or the pseudogene TRBV3-2) and TRBJ2-1, with 8 bases fitting TRBD2. The CDR3 runs 17 residues. Unmatched junction bases numbered 6, after V lost 0 bases and J lost 2 bases. Germline V gene data show CDR1 as LGHDT and CDR2 as YNNKEL (reference sequence). The CDR3 here is CASSQDVEAGAYNEQFF. Written as DNA, the CDR3 is TGTGCCAGCAGCCAAGATGTGGAAGCGGGGGCCTACAATGAGCAGTTCTTC.

The gene calls are TRBV2 and TRBJ2-7; 9 bases fit TRBD2. This CDR3 has 14 amino acids. V was clipped by 3 bases and J by 5 bases; unmatched bases: 5. From germline, CDR1 is SNHLY and CDR2 FYNNEI. The DNA of the CDR3 is TGTGCCAGCAGTGAGGGCGGGAGGGCCCACGAGCAGTACTTC. It translates to CASSEGGRAHEQYF. The full variable domain, completed using reference TRBV2 and TRBJ2-7, is EPEVTQTPSHQVTQMGQEVILRCVPISNHLYFYWYRQILGQKVEFLVSFYNNEISEKSEIFDDQFSVERPDGSNFTLKIRSTKLEDSAMYFCASSEGGRAHEQYFGPGTRLTVT.

The chain is built from TRBV7-3 and TRBJ2-1; perhaps TRBD1 as D (5 bases). The ends were cut back, 6 bases at V and 5 bases at J, with 11 bases in the middle. The CDR3 consists of 13 residues. Germline-derived CDR1 and CDR2 are SGHTA and FQGTGA. The CDR3 sequence is CASSPWGDNEQFF. The CDR3 DNA sequence: TGTGCCAGCAGTCCCTGGGGCGACAATGAGCAGTTCTTC.

The chain employs TRBV19 and TRBJ1-2, with D perhaps matching TRBD1 (5 bases). Per the germline V gene, CDR1 is LNHDA and CDR2 is SQIVND (reference sequence). Trimming took 6 bases from V and 2 from J, leaving 7 bases between them. This CDR3 region has 12 residues. CDR3 coding DNA: TGTGCCAGTAGACAGGAAAACTATGGCTACACCTTC. Translation gives CASRQENYGYTF.

The chain uses TRBV7-7 and TRBJ1-4, with 8 bases aligning to TRBD1. This CDR3 region has 14 residues. The V gene's germline CDR1 is SSHAT and CDR2 FNYEAQ (reference sequence). The trim removed 5 bases at V and 7 bases at J, leaving 6 bases unmatched. CDR3 loop: CASSKDRGGEKLFF. CDR3 DNA: TGTGCCAGCAGCAAAGACAGGGGAGGTGAAAAACTGTTTTTT.

V usage is TRBV19 and J usage is TRBJ2-7; D unresolved. The germline gives CDR1 LNHDA, CDR2 SQIVND (reference sequence). CDR3 length equals 14 residues. With 1 base removed from V and 2 bases from J, the gap between germline ends came to 9 bases. The DNA for the CDR3 is TGTGCCAGTAGTATAGTTCACAGCACCTACGAGCAGTACTTC. Its translation is CASSIVHSTYEQYF.

This rearrangement joins TRBV7-2 to TRBJ1-4; 11 bases match TRBD1. CDR3 length equals 14 residues. J lost 11 bases, V lost 1 base, and 3 bases had no gene match. The germline V gene encodes CDR1 SGHTA and CDR2 FQGNSA. The CDR3 sequence is CASSLEGDRGKLFF. The CDR3 DNA is TGTGCCAGCAGCTTAGAGGGGGACAGGGGGAAACTGTTTTTT.

The V and J genes are TRBV6-2 or TRBV6-3 and TRBJ2-7, with 12 bases aligning to TRBD2. With 0 bases clipped from V and 4 bases from J, the junction kept 1 base outside the gene matches. This CDR3 spans 15 amino acids. The germline V gene encodes CDR1 MNHEY and CDR2 SVGEGT. The CDR3 sequence: CASSYSTSGSYEQYF. CDR3 DNA: TGTGCCAGCAGTTACTCGACTAGCGGGAGTTACGAGCAGTACTTC.

This sequence joins TRBV5-6 and TRBJ1-1, with TRBD1 matching over 8 bases. The trim removed 1 base at V and 0 bases at J, leaving 8 bases unmatched. The CDR3 totals 17 residues. Germline V gives CDR1 SGHDT, CDR2 YYEEEE. The CDR3 DNA reads TGTGCCAGCAGCTTGATGGGAACAGGGGGGTTGAACACTGAAGCTTTCTTT. Protein product: CASSLMGTGGLNTEAFF. Combining the CDR3 with reference TRBV5-6 and TRBJ1-1 gives the whole variable domain DAGVTQSPTHLIKTRGQQVTLRCSPKSGHDTVSWYQQALGQGPQFIFQYYEEEERQRGNFPDRFSGHQFPNYSSELNVNALLLGDSALYLCASSLMGTGGLNTEAFFGQGTRLTVV.